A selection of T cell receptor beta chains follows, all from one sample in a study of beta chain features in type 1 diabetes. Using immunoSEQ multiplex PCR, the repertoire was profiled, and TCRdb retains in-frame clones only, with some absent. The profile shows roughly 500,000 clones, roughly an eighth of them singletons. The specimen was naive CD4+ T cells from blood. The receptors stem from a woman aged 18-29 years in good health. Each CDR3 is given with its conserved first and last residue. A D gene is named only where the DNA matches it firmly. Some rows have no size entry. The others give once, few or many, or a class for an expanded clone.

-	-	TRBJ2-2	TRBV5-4	TGTGCCAGCAGCCGTACCCCGGGGTACACCGGGGAGCTGTTTTTT	CASSRTPGYTGELFF
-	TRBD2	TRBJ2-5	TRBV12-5	TGTGCTAGTGTCCCTCGGGGGGGTGAGCGAGAGACCCAGTACTTC	CASVPRGGERETQYF
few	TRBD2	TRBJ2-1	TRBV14	TGTGCCAGCAGTCCCATACCCGGGAGGGGATCCTACAATGAGCAGTTCTTC	CASSPIPGRGSYNEQFF
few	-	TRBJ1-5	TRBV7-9	TGTGCCAGCACCCGATCGGATCAGCCCCAGCATTTT	CASTRSDQPQHF
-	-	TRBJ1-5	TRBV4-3	TGCGCCAGCAGCCAAGACTCCAGGGGAGTTCAGCCCCAGCATTTT	CASSQDSRGVQPQHF
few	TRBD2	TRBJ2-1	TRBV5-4	TGTGCCAGCAGCCCGCCGGGACTATACTACAATGAGCAGTTCTTC	CASSPPGLYYNEQFF
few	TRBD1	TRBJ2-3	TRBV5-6	TGTGCCAGCAGCTTGGTATTTCAGGGGGTCCGTCGGGATACGCAGTATTTT	CASSLVFQGVRRDTQYF
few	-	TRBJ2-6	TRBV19	TGTGCCAGTAAACCCCCGGGCGCTGGGGCCAACGTCCTGACTTTC	CASKPPGAGANVLTF
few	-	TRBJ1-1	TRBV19	TGTGCCAGTACCCCAAGGATGAACACTGAAGCTTTCTTT	CASTPRMNTEAFF
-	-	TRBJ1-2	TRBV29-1	TGCAGCGTTGAGACGGCTGCGAACATCTATGGCTACACCTTC	CSVETAANIYGYTF
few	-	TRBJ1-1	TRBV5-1	TGCGCCAGCAGCTTTTCTGGCAACAGAAACACTGAAGCTTTCTTT	CASSFSGNRNTEAFF
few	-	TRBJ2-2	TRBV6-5	TGTGCCAGTAATGGGTGGGCCGGGGAGCTGTTTTTT	CASNGWAGELFF
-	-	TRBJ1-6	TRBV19	TGTGCCAGTAACATCGTGGGACGCTCCTATAATTCACCCCTCCACTTT	CASNIVGRSYNSPLHF
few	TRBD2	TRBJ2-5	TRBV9	TGTGCCAGCAGCCTGGACGGGAGGGAGCCGGGGACCCAGTACTTC	CASSLDGREPGTQYF
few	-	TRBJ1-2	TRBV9	TGTGCCAGCAGCGTAGGGCGTTCGGGCTATGGCTACACCTTC	CASSVGRSGYGYTF
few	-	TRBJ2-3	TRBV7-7	TGTGCCAGCAGCTTAGTTGTCACAGATACGCAGTATTTT	CASSLVVTDTQYF
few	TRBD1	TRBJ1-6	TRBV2	TGTGCCAGCAGTGGACAGGGAAGGAATTCACCCCTCCACTTT	CASSGQGRNSPLHF
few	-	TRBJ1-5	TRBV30	TGTGCCTGGAGTGTATTGGGGGGCCAGCCCCAGCATTTT	CAWSVLGGQPQHF
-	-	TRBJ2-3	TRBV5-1	TGCGCCAGCAGCTTGGGGCAGGCCGCTGCAGATACGCAGTATTTT	CASSLGQAAADTQYF
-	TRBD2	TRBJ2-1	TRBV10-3	TGTGCCATCAGTGAAACTAGCGGGGGGTTCTTGGAGCAGTTCTTC	CAISETSGGFLEQFF
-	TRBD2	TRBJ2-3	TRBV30	TGTGCCTGGAGTCCCCACGGGGGGGAGAGAAGCACAGATACGCAGTATTTT	CAWSPHGGERSTDTQYF
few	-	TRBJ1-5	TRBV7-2	TGTGCCAGCAGCTTAGGGTCAGGGATTTACAGCAATCAGCCCCAGCATTTT	CASSLGSGIYSNQPQHF
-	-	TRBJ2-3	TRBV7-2	TGTGCCAGCAGCCCCTCAGGGGCCAGGAGCACAGATACGCAGTATTTT	CASSPSGARSTDTQYF
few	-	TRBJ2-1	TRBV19	TGTGCCAGTACGGTGGGGGGCTCCTACAATGAGCAGTTCTTC	CASTVGGSYNEQFF
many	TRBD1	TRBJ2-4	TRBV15	TGTGCCACCAGCAGGCCGGGACAGGGAAACATTCAGTACTTC	CATSRPGQGNIQYF
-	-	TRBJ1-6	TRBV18	TGTGCCAGCTCCCGCGGACAGTCCACCGGTAGTTCACCCCTCCACTTT	CASSRGQSTGSSPLHF
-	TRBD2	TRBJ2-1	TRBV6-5	TGTGCCAGCAGTTATGGCGGGAGCTTCTCCGGTGAGCAGTTCTTC	CASSYGGSFSGEQFF
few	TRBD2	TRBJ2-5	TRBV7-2	TGTGCCAGCAGTCCCAGCGGGAGGCGCCTCCAAGAGACCCAGTACTTC	CASSPSGRRLQETQYF
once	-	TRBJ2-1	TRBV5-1	TGCGCCAGCAGGAACTACAATGAGCAGTTCTTC	CASRNYNEQFF
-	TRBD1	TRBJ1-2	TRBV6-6	TGTGCCACCTACAGGGGGAATGGCTACACCTTC	CATYRGNGYTF
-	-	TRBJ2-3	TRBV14	TGTGCCAGCAGCCAAGGCCGAGCTACGCAGTATTTT	CASSQGRATQYF
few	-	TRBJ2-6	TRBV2	TGTGCCAGCAAATGGACGGCGTCTGGGGCCAACGTCCTGACTTTC	CASKWTASGANVLTF
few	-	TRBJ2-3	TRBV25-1	TGTGCCAGCAGTCTCGGGACGGCGGGTGTGGATACGCAGTATTTT	CASSLGTAGVDTQYF
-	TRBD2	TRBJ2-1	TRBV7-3	TGTGCCAGCAGCTTAGAGACTAGCGGCTACAATGAGCAGTTCTTC	CASSLETSGYNEQFF
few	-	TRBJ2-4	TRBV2	TGTGCCAGCGTTCCGAGGGCCAAAAACATTCAGTACTTC	CASVPRAKNIQYF
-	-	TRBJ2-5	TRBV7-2	TGTGCCAGCAGTTTCGGCCGGGGGGAGACCCAGTACTTC	CASSFGRGETQYF
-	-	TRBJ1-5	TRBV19	TGTGCCAGTAGGGTGGGGTATAGCAATCAGCCCCAGCATTTT	CASRVGYSNQPQHF
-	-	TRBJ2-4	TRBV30	TGTGCCTGGAGTCCCGACAGGGGGCGGGAGGGGCTAGCCAAAAACATTCAGTACTTC	CAWSPDRGREGLAKNIQYF
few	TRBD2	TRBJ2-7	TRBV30	TGTGCCTGGAGTGGCCTAGCGGGAAAATACGAGCAGTACTTC	CAWSGLAGKYEQYF
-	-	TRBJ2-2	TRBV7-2	TGTGCCAGCAGCCGTGGGACGGCAAACACCGGGGAGCTGTTTTTT	CASSRGTANTGELFF
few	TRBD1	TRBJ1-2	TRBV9	TGTGCCAGCAGCGTTGGGACAGCTGCCACCTATGGCTACACCTTC	CASSVGTAATYGYTF
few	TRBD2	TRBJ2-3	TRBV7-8	TGTGCCAGTAGGCCCACGAGGACTAGAACCTCTCGGGGCACAGATACGCAGTATTTT	CASRPTRTRTSRGTDTQYF
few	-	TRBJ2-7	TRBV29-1	TGCAGCGCTGTTGACAGAGGGCTACCCTACGAGCAGTACTTC	CSAVDRGLPYEQYF
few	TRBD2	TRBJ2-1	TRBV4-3	TGCGCCAGCAGCCATCTCCCGCTAAAACTAGCGGGAGTAAATGAGCAGTTCTTC	CASSHLPLKLAGVNEQFF
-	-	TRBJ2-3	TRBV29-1	TGCAGCGTTGAAGCTGATTCCCGAGATACGCAGTATTTT	CSVEADSRDTQYF
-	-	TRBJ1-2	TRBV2	TGTGCCAGCATCAAGTTGGGGTATGGCTACACCTTC	CASIKLGYGYTF
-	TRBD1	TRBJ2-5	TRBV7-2	TGTGCCAGCATCAGAGACAGGGGTGAGACCCAGTACTTC	CASIRDRGETQYF
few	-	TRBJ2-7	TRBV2	TGTGCCAGCCGGGCCCAGGGCTACGAGCAGTACTTC	CASRAQGYEQYF
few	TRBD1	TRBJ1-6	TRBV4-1	TGCGCCAGCAGCCAGCTGGGACAGGGGAGGGCTGGTTCACCCCTCCACTTT	CASSQLGQGRAGSPLHF
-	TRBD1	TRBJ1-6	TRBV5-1	TGCGCCAGCGCCGGGACAGGGAATTCACCCCTCCACTTT	CASAGTGNSPLHF
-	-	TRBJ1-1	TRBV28	TGTGCCAGCAGTTTGGGACAACTCCCGAACACTGAAGCTTTCTTT	CASSLGQLPNTEAFF
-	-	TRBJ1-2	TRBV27	TGTGCCAGCAGCCACGGGGGAGCTGGCTATGGCTACACCTTC	CASSHGGAGYGYTF
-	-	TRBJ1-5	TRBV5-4	TGTGCCAGCAGCTCGGATAGCAATCAGCCCCAGCATTTT	CASSSDSNQPQHF